These T cell receptor beta chains were read from a single sample in a study of Ad26.COV2.S vaccination and SARS-CoV-2 variants. Produced via immunoSEQ multiplex PCR; TCRdb's table is partial and in-frame only. The sample has roughly 420,000 clones, approximately 92% seen once. Sequencing used peripheral blood, obtained in a trial of Ad26.COV2.S vaccine versus placebo. The receptors shown here come from a person aged 18-60 years who received the Ad26.COV2.S COVID-19 vaccine or a placebo. CDR3s include the opening cysteine and the closing phenylalanine or tryptophan. Each record gives: V gene, D gene, J gene, CDR3 DNA, CDR3 protein. D genes are given only for firm matches.

V gene: TRBV2; D gene: TRBD1; J gene: TRBJ2-2; CDR3 DNA: TGTGCCAGCAGCGGGGACAGGGCCGGGGAGCTGTTTTTT; CDR3 protein: CASSGDRAGELFF
V gene: TRBV5-6; D gene: -; J gene: TRBJ2-5; CDR3 DNA: TGTGCCAGCAGCTTGGCCCCCAATCGAGGGTCCGAGACCCAGTACTTC; CDR3 protein: CASSLAPNRGSETQYF
V gene: TRBV6-6; D gene: -; J gene: TRBJ1-5; CDR3 DNA: TGTGCCAGCAGCCCTACCAGGGGCGGAGGTCAGCCCCAGCATTTT; CDR3 protein: CASSPTRGGGQPQHF
V gene: TRBV7-8; D gene: -; J gene: TRBJ1-5; CDR3 DNA: TGTGCCAGCAGCTTAGGAGTGGGGATGGTTCAGCCCCAGCATTTT; CDR3 protein: CASSLGVGMVQPQHF
V gene: TRBV7-9; D gene: -; J gene: TRBJ2-3; CDR3 DNA: TGTGCCAGCAGCTTTAGAAGGGGGGATACGCAGTATTTT; CDR3 protein: CASSFRRGDTQYF
V gene: TRBV27; D gene: -; J gene: TRBJ2-7; CDR3 DNA: TGTGCCAGCAGTTTAGATATTTCCTACGAGCAGTACTTC; CDR3 protein: CASSLDISYEQYF
V gene: TRBV29-1; D gene: -; J gene: TRBJ2-7; CDR3 DNA: TGCAGCGTTGAAAGAGGGAGTTCCTACGAGCAGTACTTC; CDR3 protein: CSVERGSSYEQYF
V gene: TRBV9; D gene: TRBD1; J gene: TRBJ2-3; CDR3 DNA: TGTGCCAGCAGAGCTGGACAGGGGCGGACAGATACGCAGTATTTT; CDR3 protein: CASRAGQGRTDTQYF
V gene: TRBV5-1; D gene: -; J gene: TRBJ1-1; CDR3 DNA: TGCGCCAGCAGCTTGTCCGGACAGAACACTGAAGCTTTCTTT; CDR3 protein: CASSLSGQNTEAFF
V gene: TRBV11-2; D gene: -; J gene: TRBJ2-1; CDR3 DNA: TGTGCCAGCAGCTTAGTGCGGATTGTCGAGAAGCAGTTCTTC; CDR3 protein: CASSLVRIVEKQFF
V gene: TRBV5-1; D gene: -; J gene: TRBJ1-6; CDR3 DNA: TGCGCCAGCAGCTTGGGGAGCTCCTATAATTCACCCCTCCACTTT; CDR3 protein: CASSLGSSYNSPLHF
V gene: TRBV13; D gene: -; J gene: TRBJ2-1; CDR3 DNA: TGTGCCAGCAGCTCCGGGTGGAGTGAAGAGCAGTTCTTC; CDR3 protein: CASSSGWSEEQFF
V gene: TRBV9; D gene: -; J gene: TRBJ2-5; CDR3 DNA: TGTGCCAGCAGCGTAGTTGCCAACCAAGAGACCCAGTACTTC; CDR3 protein: CASSVVANQETQYF